Described below is a single T cell receptor beta chain sequence and its context. A single record per CDR3 protein comes from TCRdb applying MiXCR to the 5' RACE reads. The sample has approximately 570,000 distinct CDR3 sequences; roughly 18% are singletons. Germline V lookup: CDR1 SGHVS, CDR2 FNYEAQ. Unmatched junction bases numbered 7, after V lost 4 bases and J lost 4 bases. The CDR3 covers 16 residues. The data belong to a study of T-cell memory formation after mild COVID-19. The chain employs TRBV7-6 and TRBJ2-1; 10 bases align to TRBD2. The source of this sequence is an adult woman who had mild COVID-19 (a few samples of this study predate the infection). Cell type and time point are not known. The source material was PBMCs or a T cell subset sorted from them (not recorded which). Here the CDR3 reads CASSSASGSWYNEQFF. The CDR3 DNA follows: TGTGCCAGCAGCTCAGCTAGCGGGAGTTGGTACAATGAGCAGTTCTTC. Drawing the rest from reference TRBV7-6 and TRBJ2-1, the complete variable domain is GAGVSQSPRYKVTKRGQDVALRCDPISGHVSLYWYRQALGQGPEFLTYFNYEAQQDKSGLPNDRFSAERPEGSISTLTIQRTEQRDSAMYRCASSSASGSWYNEQFFGPGTRLTVL.